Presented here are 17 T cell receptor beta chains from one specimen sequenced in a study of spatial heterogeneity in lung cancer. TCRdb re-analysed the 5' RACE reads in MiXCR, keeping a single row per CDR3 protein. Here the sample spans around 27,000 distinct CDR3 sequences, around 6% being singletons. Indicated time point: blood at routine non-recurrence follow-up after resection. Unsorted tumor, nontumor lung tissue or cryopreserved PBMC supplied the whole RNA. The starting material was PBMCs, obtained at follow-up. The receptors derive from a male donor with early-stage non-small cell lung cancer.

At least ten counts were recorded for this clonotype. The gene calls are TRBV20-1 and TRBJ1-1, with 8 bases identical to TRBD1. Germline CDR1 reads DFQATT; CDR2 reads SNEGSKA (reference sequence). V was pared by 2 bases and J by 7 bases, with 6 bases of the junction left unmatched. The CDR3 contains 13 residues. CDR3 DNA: TGCAGTGCTAGACCCAGGGGGCGGGATGAAGCTTTCTTT. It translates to CSARPRGRDEAFF.

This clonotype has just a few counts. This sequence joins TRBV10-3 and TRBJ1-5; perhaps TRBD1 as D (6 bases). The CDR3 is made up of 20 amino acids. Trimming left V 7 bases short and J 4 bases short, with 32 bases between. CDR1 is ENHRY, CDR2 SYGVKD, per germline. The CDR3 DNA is TGTGCCATCACCAGAGGAGCTTACAGGGTTAAGGTCGAGAAAAATCAGCCCCAGCATTTT. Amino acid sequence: CAITRGAYRVKVEKNQPQHF.

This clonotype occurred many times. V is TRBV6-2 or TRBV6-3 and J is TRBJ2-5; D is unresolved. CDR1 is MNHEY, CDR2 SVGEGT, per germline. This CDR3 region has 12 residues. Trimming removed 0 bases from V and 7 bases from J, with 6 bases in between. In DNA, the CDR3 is TGTGCCAGCAGTTACTCGAGTGGGACCCAGTACTTC. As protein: CASSYSSGTQYF.

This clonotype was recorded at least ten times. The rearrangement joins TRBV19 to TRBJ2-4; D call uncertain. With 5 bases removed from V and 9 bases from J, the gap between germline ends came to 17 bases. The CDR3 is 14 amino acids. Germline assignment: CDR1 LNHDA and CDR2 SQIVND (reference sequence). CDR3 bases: TGTGCCAGTAGTGGTTCGGTTGGCTCGGTCATTCAGTACTTC. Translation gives CASSGSVGSVIQYF.

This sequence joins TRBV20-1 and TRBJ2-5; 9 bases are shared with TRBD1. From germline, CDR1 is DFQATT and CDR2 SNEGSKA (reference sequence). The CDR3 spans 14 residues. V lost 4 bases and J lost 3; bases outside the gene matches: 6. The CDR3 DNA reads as TGCAGTGCTAACGGCCGGACAGGGGAAGAGACCCAGTACTTC. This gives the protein CSANGRTGEETQYF.

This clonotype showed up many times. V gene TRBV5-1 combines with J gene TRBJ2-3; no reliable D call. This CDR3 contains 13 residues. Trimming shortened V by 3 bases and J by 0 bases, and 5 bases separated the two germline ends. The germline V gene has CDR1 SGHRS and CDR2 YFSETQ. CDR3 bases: TGCGCCAGCAGCTCAGCTAGCACAGATACGCAGTATTTT. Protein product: CASSSASTDTQYF.

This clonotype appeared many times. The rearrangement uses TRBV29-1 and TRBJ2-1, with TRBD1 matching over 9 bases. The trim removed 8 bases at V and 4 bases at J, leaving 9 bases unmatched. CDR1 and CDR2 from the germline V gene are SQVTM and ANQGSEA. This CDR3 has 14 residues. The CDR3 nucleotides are TGCAGCACCGACGGGACAGGGCTATACAATGAGCAGTTCTTC. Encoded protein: CSTDGTGLYNEQFF.

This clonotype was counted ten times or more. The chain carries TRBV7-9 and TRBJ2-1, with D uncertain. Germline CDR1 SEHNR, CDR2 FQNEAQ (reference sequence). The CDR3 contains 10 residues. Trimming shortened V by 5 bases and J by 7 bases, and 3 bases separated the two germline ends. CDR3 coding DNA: TGTGCCAGCAGCCAGAATGAGCAGTTCTTC. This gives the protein CASSQNEQFF.

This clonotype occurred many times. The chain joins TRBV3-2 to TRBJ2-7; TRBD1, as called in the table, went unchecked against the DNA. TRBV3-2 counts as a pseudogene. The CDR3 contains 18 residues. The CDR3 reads CASSQSRCGTEPAYEQYV. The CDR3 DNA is TGTGCCAGCAGCCAATCCCGGTGCGGGACAGAGCCAGCCTACGAGCAGTACGTC.

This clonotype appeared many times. The CDR3 loop reads CASSQVARVSYNEQFF. The CDR3 DNA reads as TGCGCCAGCAGCCAAGTTGCGCGCGTATCCTACAATGAGCAGTTCTTC. The rearrangement joins TRBV4-3 to TRBJ2-1; D call uncertain. V lost 1 base, J lost 1 base, and 11 bases lay in between. CDR3 length equals 16 residues. Germline values: CDR1 LGHNA, CDR2 YSLEER.

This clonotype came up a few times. CDR3 nucleotides: TGCGCCAGCAGCCAAGAGTACGGCTTTAGAGGTCGAACTTCTAACTATGGCTACACCTTC. Its protein product is CASSQEYGFRGRTSNYGYTF. The chain uses TRBV4-3 and TRBJ1-2, with D unresolved. Germline loops: CDR1 LGHNA, CDR2 YSLEER. The CDR3 is 20 residues long. Between the trimmed V and J ends, which lost 0 bases and 0 bases, there was a span of 23 bases.

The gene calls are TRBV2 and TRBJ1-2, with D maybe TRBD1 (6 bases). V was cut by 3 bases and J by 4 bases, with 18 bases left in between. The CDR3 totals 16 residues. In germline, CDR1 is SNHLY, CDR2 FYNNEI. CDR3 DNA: TGTGCCAGCAGTGACCACCTGGGGGGGGGCGGCTATGGCTACACCTTC. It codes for CASSDHLGGGGYGYTF.

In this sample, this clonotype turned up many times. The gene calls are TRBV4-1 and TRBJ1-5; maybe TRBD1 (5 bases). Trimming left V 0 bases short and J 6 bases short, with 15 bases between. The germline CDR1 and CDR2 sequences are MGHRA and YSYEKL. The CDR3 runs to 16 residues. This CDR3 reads CASSQDIAGAGQPQHF. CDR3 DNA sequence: TGCGCCAGCAGCCAAGATATCGCCGGGGCAGGTCAGCCCCAGCATTTT.

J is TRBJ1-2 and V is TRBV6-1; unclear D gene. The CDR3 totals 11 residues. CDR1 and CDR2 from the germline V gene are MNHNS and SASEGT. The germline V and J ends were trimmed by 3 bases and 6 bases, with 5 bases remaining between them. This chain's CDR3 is CASSEVDGYTF. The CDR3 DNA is TGTGCCAGCAGTGAGGTCGATGGCTACACCTTC.

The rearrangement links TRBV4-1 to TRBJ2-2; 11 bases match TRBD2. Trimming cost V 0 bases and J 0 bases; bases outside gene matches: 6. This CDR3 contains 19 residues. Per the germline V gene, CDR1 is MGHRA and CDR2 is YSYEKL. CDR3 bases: TGCGCCAGCAGCCAAGATCCGGATAGCGGGAGGGCGAACACCGGGGAGCTGTTTTTT. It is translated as CASSQDPDSGRANTGELFF.

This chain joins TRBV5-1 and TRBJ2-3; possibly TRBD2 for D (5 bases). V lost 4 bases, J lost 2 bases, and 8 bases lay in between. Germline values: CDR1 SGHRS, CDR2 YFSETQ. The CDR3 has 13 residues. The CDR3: CASSLRDTDTQYF. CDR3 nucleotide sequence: TGCGCCAGCAGCCTTCGGGACACAGATACGCAGTATTTT.

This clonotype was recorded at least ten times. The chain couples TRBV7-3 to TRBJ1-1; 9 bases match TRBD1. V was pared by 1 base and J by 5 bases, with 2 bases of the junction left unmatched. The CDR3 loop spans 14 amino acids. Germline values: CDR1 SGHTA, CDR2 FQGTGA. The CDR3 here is CASSLRGQGTEAFF. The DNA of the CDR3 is TGTGCCAGCAGCTTAAGGGGACAGGGTACTGAAGCTTTCTTT. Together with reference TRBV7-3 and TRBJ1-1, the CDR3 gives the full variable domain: GAGVSQTPSNKVTEKGKYVELRCDPISGHTALYWYRQSLGQGPEFLIYFQGTGAADDSGLPNDRFFAVRPEGSVSTLKIQRTERGDSAVYLCASSLRGQGTEAFFGQGTRLTVV.